This is a list of T cell receptor beta chains from one sample in a study of shared clonotypes between healthy human individuals. Measured with immunoSEQ multiplex PCR; TCRdb has only the in-frame clones, and not every one. The sample includes roughly 2.5 million clones, 90% to 95% seen only once; the top ten take over 0.12%. Sequencing used naive CD4+ T cells sorted from blood. The receptors stem from a man between 18 and 29 years old in good health. The CDR3 runs from the conserved cysteine through the conserved F or W. The order of the fields is V gene, D gene, clone size, J gene, CDR3 DNA, CDR3 protein. The D gene is left open where the match is weak. Not all rows give a size; the values are once, few, many and, for expanded clones, a class.

>TRBV5-4|TRBD1|NA|TRBJ2-3
TGTGCCAGCAGCCGGACAGGACGTAGCACAGATACGCAGTATTTT
CASSRTGRSTDTQYF
>TRBV2|NA|once|TRBJ1-5
TGTGCCAGCAGTGAAGGCAGGGGATATAGCAATCAGCCCCAGCATTTT
CASSEGRGYSNQPQHF
>TRBV12-5|NA|NA|TRBJ1-1
TGTGCTAGTGACCCCGGCCTTACCGGGGGCACTGAAGCTTTCTTT
CASDPGLTGGTEAFF
>TRBV6-6|NA|NA|TRBJ2-1
TGTGCCAGCAGCCTAGATTATGAGCAGTTCTTC
CASSLDYEQFF
>TRBV11-3|TRBD2|NA|TRBJ2-7
TGTGCCAGCAGCCGGCGGGGGGCAAGGCAGTACTTC
CASSRRGARQYF
>TRBV30|NA|NA|TRBJ1-3
TGTGCCTGCACTAACAGGGCATTTGGAAACACCATATATTTT
CACTNRAFGNTIYF
>TRBV11-2|TRBD1|NA|TRBJ2-7
TGTGCCAGCAGCTCGGGACAGGGATCCTACGAGCAGTACTTC
CASSSGQGSYEQYF
>TRBV28|TRBD1|once|TRBJ2-7
TGTGCCAGCAGTGGGCGGACAGGGACCAGCGAGCAGTACTTC
CASSGRTGTSEQYF
>TRBV2|NA|few|TRBJ1-1
TGTGCCAGCACAGTAGCAGGGTACACTGAAGCTTTCTTT
CASTVAGYTEAFF
>TRBV19|TRBD2|NA|TRBJ2-2
TGTGCCAGTAGCCCTCTAGCGGGAGGGGGTACCGGGGAGCTGTTTTTT
CASSPLAGGGTGELFF
>TRBV6-5|NA|once|TRBJ1-5
TGTGCCAGCAGTTTAACCGGACATGGGCAGAGTGAGCCCCAGCATTTT
CASSLTGHGQSEPQHF
>TRBV7-9|NA|NA|TRBJ1-2
TGTGCCAGCAGTCCCCGGATCGGGGCCCTTAACTATGGCTACACCTTC
CASSPRIGALNYGYTF
>TRBV6-5|NA|once|TRBJ2-1
TGTGCCAGCAGTTACAACAGGGGAGGCTACAATGAGCAGTTCTTC
CASSYNRGGYNEQFF
>TRBV28|NA|NA|TRBJ1-1
TGTGCCAGCAGTTTATTTGCGATCGGCACTGAAGCTTTCTTT
CASSLFAIGTEAFF
>TRBV7-2|NA|NA|TRBJ2-2
TGTGCCAGCAGAGAGATTGGGTCGCTACACACCGGGGAGCTGTTTTTT
CASREIGSLHTGELFF
>TRBV5-8|NA|NA|TRBJ2-6
TGTGCCAGCAGCCGACCCGGGAACAGACTAACCTCTGGGGCCAACGTCCTGACTTTC
CASSRPGNRLTSGANVLTF
>TRBV5-6|NA|NA|TRBJ2-7
TGTGCCAGCAGCTTGTGGCACAAAGCCTCCTACGAGCAGTACTTC
CASSLWHKASYEQYF
>TRBV4-3|NA|NA|TRBJ2-2
TGCGCCAGCAGCCCCCGTGTCACCGGGGAGCTGTTTTTT
CASSPRVTGELFF
>TRBV30|TRBD1|NA|TRBJ1-2
TGTGCCTGGAGCAGGGGGCCTGACTATGGCTACACCTTC
CAWSRGPDYGYTF
>TRBV30|NA|NA|TRBJ1-4
TGTGCCTGGAGTTTGGAGATCCGGAGTGAAAAACTGTTTTTT
CAWSLEIRSEKLFF
>TRBV6-5|NA|NA|TRBJ2-3
TGTGCCAGCAGGGACAGTAGAGGCACAGATACGCAGTATTTT
CASRDSRGTDTQYF
>TRBV27|TRBD2|NA|TRBJ2-1
TGTGCCAGCAGTATAACTAGCGGGAGCAATGAGCAGTTCTTC
CASSITSGSNEQFF
>TRBV6-6|NA|NA|TRBJ1-1
TGTGCCAGCAGTTCTCCGCCCCTGGGCACTGAAGCTTTCTTT
CASSSPPLGTEAFF
>TRBV5-5|TRBD1|NA|TRBJ1-4
TGTGCCAGCAACATATCTCCCGGACAGGGAGGAGAAAAACTGTTTTTT
CASNISPGQGGEKLFF
>TRBV9|TRBD1|NA|TRBJ1-1
TGTGCCAGCAGCCCCCAGGACAGGGCCACTGAAGCTTTCTTT
CASSPQDRATEAFF
>TRBV19|NA|NA|TRBJ1-4
TGTGCCAGTAGTATAAGGGGCCGGAGTGAAAAACTGTTTTTT
CASSIRGRSEKLFF
>TRBV19|TRBD2|NA|TRBJ2-1
TGTGCCAGTAGTATCCTAGCGGGAGAGGGTGAGCAGTTCTTC
CASSILAGEGEQFF
>TRBV11-2|NA|few|TRBJ1-2
TGTGCCAGCAGCCGTGTGGGGGCAGGCTACACCTTC
CASSRVGAGYTF
>TRBV19|NA|NA|TRBJ2-5
TGTGCCAGTAGTATCTACTCTGGGGGGCAAGAGACCCAGTACTTC
CASSIYSGGQETQYF
>TRBV5-4|TRBD1|NA|TRBJ2-7
TGTGCCAGCAGCCATGGGGGACAGGGGTCCTACGAGCAGTACTTC
CASSHGGQGSYEQYF
>TRBV10-3|TRBD2|NA|TRBJ2-7
TGTGCCATCAGTGATCCTAGCGGGGGAGCCTACGAGCAGTACTTC
CAISDPSGGAYEQYF
>TRBV18|TRBD2|NA|TRBJ2-3
TGTGCCAGCTCACCCCCAACGGGAGGGGGCACAGATACGCAGTATTTT
CASSPPTGGGTDTQYF
>TRBV18|NA|NA|TRBJ2-7
TGTGCCAGCTCTGTGGAGTTACAGACCGAGCAGTACTTC
CASSVELQTEQYF
>TRBV30|NA|NA|TRBJ1-3
TGTGCCTGGAGTGTACGGGCAGCGACTGGAAACACCATATATTTT
CAWSVRAATGNTIYF
>TRBV5-1|NA|NA|TRBJ2-7
TGCGCCAGCAGCTTACAGGGGTTGGGAGGCTACGAGCAGTACTTC
CASSLQGLGGYEQYF
>TRBV28|TRBD1|NA|TRBJ2-7
TGTGCCAGCAGTGCCGGGACAGGTCCGCCCTACGAGCAGTACTTC
CASSAGTGPPYEQYF
>TRBV6-5|TRBD2|NA|TRBJ2-7
TGTGCCAGCAGTTCAGCGGGGGGATGGGGCGAGCAGTACTTC
CASSSAGGWGEQYF
>TRBV5-1|NA|NA|TRBJ1-2
TGCGCCAGCAGCCAAGACGGGAACTATGGCTACACCTTC
CASSQDGNYGYTF
>TRBV19|TRBD2|NA|TRBJ2-7
TGTGCCAGTAGTGTCCTAGCGGGGCCTACCTACGAGCAGTACTTC
CASSVLAGPTYEQYF
>TRBV28|TRBD1|NA|TRBJ1-5
TGTGCCAGCAGGCAGACAGGGGCCAATCAGCCCCAGCATTTT
CASRQTGANQPQHF
>TRBV4-1|NA|NA|TRBJ2-2
TGCGCCAGCAGCCAATCCAGCCCCGGGGAGCTGTTTTTT
CASSQSSPGELFF
>TRBV5-1|NA|NA|TRBJ2-6
TGCGCCAGCAGCTTGGCCAAGAGCGGAGGCTCTGGGGCCAACGTCCTGACTTTC
CASSLAKSGGSGANVLTF